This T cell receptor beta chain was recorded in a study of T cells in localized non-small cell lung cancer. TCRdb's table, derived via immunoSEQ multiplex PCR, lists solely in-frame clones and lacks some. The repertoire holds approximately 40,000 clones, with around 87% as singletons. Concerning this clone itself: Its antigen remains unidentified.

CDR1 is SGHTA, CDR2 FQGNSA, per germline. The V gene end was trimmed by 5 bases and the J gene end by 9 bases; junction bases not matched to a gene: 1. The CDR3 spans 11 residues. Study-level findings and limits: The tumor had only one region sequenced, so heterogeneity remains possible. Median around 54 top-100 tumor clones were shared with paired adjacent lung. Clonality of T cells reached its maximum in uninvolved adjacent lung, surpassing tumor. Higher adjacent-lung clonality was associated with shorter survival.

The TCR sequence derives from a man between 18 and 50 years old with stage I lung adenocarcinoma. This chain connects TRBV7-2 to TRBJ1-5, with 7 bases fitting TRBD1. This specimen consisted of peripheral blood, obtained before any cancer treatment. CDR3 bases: TGTGCCAGCAGCCAGGGGGGGCCCCAGCATTTT. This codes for CASSQGGPQHF. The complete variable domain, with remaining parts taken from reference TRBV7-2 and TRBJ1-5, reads GAGVSQSPSNKVTEKGKDVELRCDPISGHTALYWYRQSLGQGLEFLIYFQGNSAPDKSGLPSDRFSAERTGGSVSTLTIQRTQQEDSAVYLCASSQGGPQHFGDGTRLSIL.